The T cell receptor (beta chain) under discussion was sequenced for a study of Graves' ophthalmopathy and Graves' hyperthyroidism. Among the exclusions were patients with other autoimmune diseases, uncontrolled infections, pregnancy or lactation. The sequenced template was RNA, covering the TCR beta CDR3 region. Following a first-round RT-PCR that used HTBI primers, a second-round multiplex PCR was carried out. TCRdb redid the calling of the multiplex PCR reads with MiXCR, one entry per CDR3 protein. The profile covers 500,000 to 800,000 distinct CDR3 sequences, with approximately 39% appearing a single time and over 2.5% taken by the ten largest. This clonotype was detected ten times or more. The antigen is unknown. Notes on the study in general: Most thyroid clonotypes expanded beyond 0.001 frequency were also found in blood.

The specimen sequenced was peripheral blood. This receptor was identified in an adult man with Graves' ophthalmopathy.

CDR3 sequence (DNA): TGCAGCGTCCGACAGGGAAGCTCCTACGAGCAGTACTTC. This translates into CSVRQGSSYEQYF. J is TRBJ2-7 and V is TRBV29-1; TRBD1 agrees at 7 bases. The CDR3 covers 13 residues. Germline lookup yields CDR1 SQVTM and CDR2 ANQGSEA. The J segment lost 0 bases and the V segment lost 6 bases, leaving 5 bases of the junction unmatched.